The clone carrying this TCR beta chain turned up a few times. The target antigen is unknown. The data are from a study of T-cell memory formation after mild COVID-19. The overall study: TCR clusters were mostly donor specific.

The study, taken as a whole, reports: Whereas later expanders leaned CD4+, clones contracting day 15 to 85 showed a balanced CD4/CD8 makeup. Some responding clones appeared in pre-infection memory, suggesting cross-reactive memory joined. Largely, contracting CD4+ clones fell within CM and EM, and contracting CD8+ clones within EMRA.

CDR3 length: 15 amino acids. With 3 bases removed from V and 2 bases from J, the gap between germline ends came to 13 bases. TCRdb ran MiXCR on the 5' RACE reads and lists one entry per CDR3 protein. This sample has about 600,000 distinct CDR3 sequences, with 20% to 25% found just once. The sequenced sample consisted of PBMCs or a T cell subset sorted from them (not recorded which). This TCR came from an adult woman who had mild COVID-19 (a few samples of this study predate the infection). Cell type and time point are not known. V and J are TRBV12-3 or TRBV12-4 and TRBJ2-5; perhaps TRBD1 as D (6 bases). CDR3 sequence reads: CASSFGTTGQETQYF. In nucleotides, the CDR3 is TGTGCCAGCAGTTTCGGAACGACAGGACAAGAGACCCAGTACTTC.